The rows below give T cell receptor beta chains drawn from one sample of a study of cytomegalovirus exposure and HLA in healthy donors. TCRdb's table, derived via immunoSEQ multiplex PCR, lists solely in-frame clones and lacks some. The data contain 60,000 to 75,000 clones, approximately 75% of them seen just once; the ten biggest clones take up around 10%. The specimen was PBMCs. The receptor set was obtained from a middle-aged woman in good health and CMV-seropositive. The CDR3 runs from the conserved cysteine through the conserved F or W. A D gene is named only where the DNA matches it firmly. Size values are once, few and many counts, or a class for expanded clones, and some rows have none.

V	size	D	J	CDR3	DNA
TRBV5-1	.	.	TRBJ1-3	CASRLTISSGNTIYF	TGCGCCAGCAGACTGACAATTAGCTCTGGAAACACCATATATTTT
TRBV6-1	.	TRBD1	TRBJ1-5	CATFDRESNQPQHF	TGTGCCACCTTCGACAGGGAGAGCAATCAGCCCCAGCATTTT
TRBV10-3	few	TRBD1	TRBJ2-7	CAINIGTDGSYEQYF	TGTGCCATCAACATCGGGACAGATGGCTCCTACGAGCAGTACTTC
TRBV2	.	.	TRBJ1-4	CASSPTLDSREKLFF	TGTGCCAGCAGTCCCACTTTGGACAGCCGTGAAAAACTGTTTTTT
TRBV5-1	.	.	TRBJ2-7	CASSLDGGLPSDEQYF	TGCGCCAGCAGCTTGGACGGTGGTCTCCCCTCCGACGAGCAGTACTTC
TRBV5-4	.	.	TRBJ2-7	CASSLGSGVAYEQYF	TGTGCCAGCAGCTTGGGGAGTGGAGTTGCCTACGAGCAGTACTTC
TRBV23-1	.	TRBD2	TRBJ2-1	CASRKGKLAVFNEQFF	TGCGCCAGCCGAAAAGGGAAACTAGCGGTTTTTAATGAGCAGTTCTTC
TRBV30	.	.	TRBJ2-7	CAWSVVSPSEQYF	TGTGCCTGGAGTGTCGTGAGTCCAAGCGAGCAGTACTTC
TRBV7-9	many	TRBD1	TRBJ2-1	CASSLASTGAEQFF	TGTGCCAGCAGCTTAGCAAGTACAGGGGCTGAGCAGTTCTTC
TRBV6-5	few	.	TRBJ1-3	CASSSVEVNSGNTIYF	TGTGCCAGCAGTTCCGTCGAGGTAAACTCTGGAAACACCATATATTTT
TRBV30	.	.	TRBJ2-1	CAWSPANEQFF	TGTGCCTGGAGTCCCGCGAATGAGCAGTTCTTC
TRBV4-2	few	TRBD1	TRBJ1-1	CASSLWQGQGRVNTEAFF	TGTGCCAGCAGCCTTTGGCAGGGACAGGGGCGCGTGAACACTGAAGCTTTCTTT
TRBV9	.	TRBD2	TRBJ2-7	CASSVAASGYEQYF	TGTGCCAGCAGCGTAGCTGCTAGCGGATACGAGCAGTACTTC
TRBV5-1	.	TRBD2	TRBJ2-2	CASSLLSIAGGTGELFF	TGCGCCAGCAGCTTGTTAAGTATTGCGGGGGGCACCGGGGAGCTGTTTTTT
TRBV5-1	once	TRBD2	TRBJ2-5	CASRTSGGVETQYF	TGCGCCAGCAGGACTAGCGGGGGAGTAGAGACCCAGTACTTC
TRBV28	.	TRBD1	TRBJ1-2	CASTPGGIDYGYTF	TGTGCCAGTACACCAGGGGGAATTGACTATGGCTACACCTTC
TRBV6-1	.	TRBD1	TRBJ2-3	CASSEAGTGSDTQYF	TGTGCCAGCAGTGAAGCTGGGACAGGGTCAGATACGCAGTATTTT